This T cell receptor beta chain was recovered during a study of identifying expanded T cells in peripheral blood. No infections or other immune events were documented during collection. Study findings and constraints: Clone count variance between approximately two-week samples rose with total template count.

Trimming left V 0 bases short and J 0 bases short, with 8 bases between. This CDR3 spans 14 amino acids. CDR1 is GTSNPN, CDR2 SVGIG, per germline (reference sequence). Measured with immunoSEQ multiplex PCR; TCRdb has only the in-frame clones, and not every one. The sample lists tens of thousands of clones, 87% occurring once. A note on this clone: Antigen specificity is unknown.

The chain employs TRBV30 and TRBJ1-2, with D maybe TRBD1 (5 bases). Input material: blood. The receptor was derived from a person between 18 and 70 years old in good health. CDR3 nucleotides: TGTGCCTGGAGTGTGGGGACTCCTAACTATGGCTACACCTTC. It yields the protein CAWSVGTPNYGYTF.